These T cell receptor beta chains were read from a single sample in a study of blood T cells in healthy people across ages. TCRdb independently ran MiXCR on the 5' RACE reads; one entry per CDR3 protein. The table records 1,300,000 or so distinct CDR3 sequences, around 59% of them present only once. Source material: blood. The receptors shown here come from a young man in good health. Both conserved end residues are part of each CDR3. A D gene is named only where the DNA matches it firmly. Clone size, where shown, is once, few, many, or a class for clones that have expanded.

TRBJ2-5	.	.	TRBV4-2	TGTGCCAGCAGCCAAATCGGTCAGTCGGAGCGAGAGACCCAGTACTTC	CASSQIGQSERETQYF
TRBJ1-1	.	TRBD1	TRBV18	TGTGCCAGCTCAAGAATAGACAGGGACACTGAAGCTTTCTTT	CASSRIDRDTEAFF
TRBJ1-2	.	TRBD1	TRBV10-2	TGCGCCAGCAGCTCCGGGACAGTGAAAAGTATCGGTGGCTACACCTTC	CASSSGTVKSIGGYTF
TRBJ2-7	few	TRBD2	TRBV3-1	TGTGCCAGCAGCCCACGAGGGAGGGGAGACGAGCAGTACTTC	CASSPRGRGDEQYF
TRBJ2-5	.	.	TRBV4-2	TGTGCCAGCAGCCAAGATCAGGCCGCGATAGAGACCCAGTACTTC	CASSQDQAAIETQYF
TRBJ2-4	.	.	TRBV7-9	TGTGCCAGCAGCTTAGGTGTGGGTCGAAACATTCAGTACTTC	CASSLGVGRNIQYF
TRBJ1-1	.	.	TRBV11-1	TGTGCCAGCAGCTTAGCTTCCTTGAACACTGAAGCTTTCTTT	CASSLASLNTEAFF
TRBJ2-1	few	.	TRBV12-3/TRBV12-4	TGTGCCAGCAGGCCAACTACTACTCTGTACAATGAGCAGTTCTTC	CASRPTTTLYNEQFF
TRBJ2-7	few	.	TRBV10-3	TGTGCCATCGAGGGAGAGGACTACGAGCAGTACTTC	CAIEGEDYEQYF
TRBJ2-1	.	TRBD2	TRBV4-3	TGCGCCAGCAGCCAAGGATCCGTGACTAGCGGGGGGAATGAGCAGTTCTTC	CASSQGSVTSGGNEQFF